A selection of T cell receptor beta chains follows, all from one sample in a study of long-term antiretroviral therapy in people with HIV. Some clones are missing from TCRdb's copy, which holds only in-frame ones; the method was immunoSEQ multiplex PCR. The sample lists 20,000 to 25,000 clones, around 87% occurring once. Sequencing used unsorted PBMCs, obtained 2.5 to 2.7 years after starting antiretroviral therapy. These TCRs come from a woman between 45 and 65 years old with HIV. Each CDR3 is given without its conserved first and last residue. The size field is filled for only some rows; it gives once, few, many or a size class.

TRBV9	TRBJ2-2	14	.	ASSVEGNSNTGELF
TRBV5-1	TRBJ2-1	13	.	ASSSGLLNYNEQF
TRBV28	TRBJ2-7	15	.	ASSSPMGLGDSYEQY
TRBV29-1	TRBJ1-2	11	few	SDRTAPDYGYT
TRBV18	TRBJ2-7	13	once	ASSPSGQTSYEQY
TRBV7-9	TRBJ2-3	11	.	ASSFRPLDTQY
TRBV9	TRBJ2-7	10	.	ASSPWGGEQY
TRBV5-1	TRBJ2-2	13	.	ASSHLAGEAGELF
TRBV7-6	TRBJ1-1	11	.	ASSSIGTAQAF
TRBV4-2	TRBJ2-3	14	once	ASSQSTGGATDTQY
TRBV7-2	TRBJ1-5	11	.	ASSAASNQPQH
TRBV19	TRBJ2-1	14	.	ASSGWGQGAYNEQF
TRBV12-5	TRBJ2-3	18	.	ASGLGPTIRDASLTDTQY
TRBV7-2	TRBJ2-7	9	.	ASSRVREQY
TRBV19	TRBJ2-2	11	.	ASTRRDTGELF
TRBV19	TRBJ2-6	14	.	ASTSGGGAGANVLT
TRBV5-5	TRBJ2-7	13	once	ASSPTPGHYIEQY
TRBV18	TRBJ2-7	13	.	ASSPSPSGTGEQY
TRBV12-5	TRBJ2-2	15	.	ASGLGLAGANTGELF
TRBV7-9	TRBJ2-5	10	.	ASEGRAETQY
TRBV7-2	TRBJ1-1	10	.	ASSFSDTEAF
TRBV18	TRBJ2-1	10	.	ASSPPGREQF
TRBV19	TRBJ2-7	17	.	ASSMGEGISGSWSYEQY
TRBV28	TRBJ2-3	15	.	ASKTSGRALAYDTQY
TRBV27	TRBJ2-7	11	.	ASGGFRTYEQY
TRBV4-3	TRBJ2-7	13	.	ASSQDLEVTHEQY
TRBV6-1	TRBJ1-4	13	.	ASSRMSATNEKLF
TRBV18	TRBJ2-4	10	.	ASSPGDNIQY
TRBV27	TRBJ1-2	11	once	ASSLRASYGYT
TRBV6-5	TRBJ2-7	13	.	ASSYPRQGGYEQY
TRBV11-2	TRBJ2-2	16	.	ASSFVVSGGVNTGELF
TRBV15	TRBJ1-5	12	few	ATSVDRGHQPQH
TRBV15	TRBJ2-1	10	once	ATSRGENEQF
TRBV19	TRBJ2-1	14	once	ASSMGLAVAYNEQF
TRBV5-1	TRBJ2-2	12	few	ASSLAGKGGELF
TRBV4-1	TRBJ2-2	15	.	ASSPRGGLVNTGELF
TRBV6-5	TRBJ2-5	7	.	ATSETQY
TRBV9	TRBJ2-1	11	.	ASSVGVGAKQF
TRBV6-5	TRBJ1-1	13	.	ASSSSRGWDTEAF
TRBV18	TRBJ2-5	11	once	ASSPGRDETQY
TRBV7-8	TRBJ2-5	13	.	ASSLRSGRQETQY
TRBV5-1	TRBJ2-2	12	.	ASRISMSAGELF
TRBV6-5	TRBJ1-1	14	once	ASSYSVRTGDTEAF